This TCR beta chain was captured by sequencing in a study of identical twins. Points from the study as a whole: Zero-insertion analyses were open to partial confounding by invariant MAIT and iNKT cells. In drawing conclusions, the study used cross-sectional statistical analysis and did not follow the same donors.

V gave up 0 bases and J gave up 0 bases; unmatched junction bases: 8. The CDR3 spans 17 residues. The germline gives CDR1 SGDLS, CDR2 YYNGEE. After template switching added a universal primer site, the resulting cDNA carried unique molecular identifiers. From the 5' RACE reads, TCRdb called clonotypes with MiXCR, one entry per CDR3 protein. The data hold hundreds of thousands of distinct CDR3 sequences, with about 8.1% observed a single time. A few counts support this clonotype. Its antigen is currently unknown. The sample was also linked to a second study, of yellow fever vaccine responses in identical twins.

The sequencing input was memory (CD45RO+) T cells sorted from blood. V is TRBV9 and J is TRBJ2-7; 8 bases map to TRBD2. The sequence was collected from a woman between 18 and 29 years old in good health. Here the CDR3 DNA reads TGTGCCAGCAGCGTAGGCTCGGGAGGGCTGGACTCCTACGAGCAGTACTTC. Amino acid sequence: CASSVGSGGLDSYEQYF.